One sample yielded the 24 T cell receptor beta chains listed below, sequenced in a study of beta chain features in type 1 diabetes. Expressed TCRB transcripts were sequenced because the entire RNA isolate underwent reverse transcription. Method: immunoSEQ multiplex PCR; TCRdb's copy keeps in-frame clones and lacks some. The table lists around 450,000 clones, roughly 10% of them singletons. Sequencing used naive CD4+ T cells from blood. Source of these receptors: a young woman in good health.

The CDR3, as DNA: TGTGCCACCAGCAGAGGAGGTTTGGGCTACACCTTC. Protein: CATSRGGLGYTF. V gene TRBV15 combines with J gene TRBJ1-2; D is undetermined. Germline loops: CDR1 LNHNV, CDR2 YYDKDF (reference sequence). The V and J ends lost 1 base and 8 bases respectively, with 8 bases between them. The CDR3 is 12 amino acids. The full variable domain, completed using reference TRBV15 and TRBJ1-2, is DAMVIQNPRYQVTQFGKPVTLSCSQTLNHNVMYWYQQKSSQAPKLLFHYYDKDFNNEADTPDNFQSRRPNTSFCFLDIRSPGLGDTAMYLCATSRGGLGYTFGSGTRLTVV.

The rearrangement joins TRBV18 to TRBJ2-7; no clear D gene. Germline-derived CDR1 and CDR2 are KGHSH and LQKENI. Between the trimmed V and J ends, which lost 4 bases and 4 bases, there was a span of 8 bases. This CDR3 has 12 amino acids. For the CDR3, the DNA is TGTGCCAGCTCACGGACCGAGTACGAGCAGTACTTC. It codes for CASSRTEYEQYF.

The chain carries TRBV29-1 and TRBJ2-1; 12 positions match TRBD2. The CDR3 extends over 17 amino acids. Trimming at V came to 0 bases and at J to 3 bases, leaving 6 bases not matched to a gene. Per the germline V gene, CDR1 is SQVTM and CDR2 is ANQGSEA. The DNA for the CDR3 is TGCAGCGTTGAAGATCGCGGACTAGCGGGAATCTACAATGAGCAGTTCTTC. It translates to CSVEDRGLAGIYNEQFF.

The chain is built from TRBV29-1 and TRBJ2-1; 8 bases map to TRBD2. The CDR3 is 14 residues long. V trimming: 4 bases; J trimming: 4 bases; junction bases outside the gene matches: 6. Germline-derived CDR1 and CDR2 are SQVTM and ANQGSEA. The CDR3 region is CSVGEPSGYNEQFF. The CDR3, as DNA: TGCAGCGTTGGAGAGCCTAGCGGGTACAATGAGCAGTTCTTC.

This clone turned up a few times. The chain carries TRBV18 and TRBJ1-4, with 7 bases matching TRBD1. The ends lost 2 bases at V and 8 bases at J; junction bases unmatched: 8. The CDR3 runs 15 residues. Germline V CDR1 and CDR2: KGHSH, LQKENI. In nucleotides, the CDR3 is TGTGCCAGCTCACCAGTGGCAGGGGGAAGAGAAAAACTGTTTTTT. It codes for CASSPVAGGREKLFF.

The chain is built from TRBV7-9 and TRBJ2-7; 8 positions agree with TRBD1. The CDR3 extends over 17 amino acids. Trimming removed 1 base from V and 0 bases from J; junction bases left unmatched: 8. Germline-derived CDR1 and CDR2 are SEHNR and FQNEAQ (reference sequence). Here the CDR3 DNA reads TGTGCCAGCAGCTTAGGAAGGACAGGGCCGAGCTCCTACGAGCAGTACTTC. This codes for CASSLGRTGPSSYEQYF.

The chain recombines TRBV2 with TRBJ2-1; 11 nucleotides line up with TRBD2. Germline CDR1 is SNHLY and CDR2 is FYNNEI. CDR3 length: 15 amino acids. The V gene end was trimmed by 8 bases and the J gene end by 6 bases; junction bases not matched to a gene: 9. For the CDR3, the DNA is TGTGCCAGCTCCCAGGGGCTAGCGGGAGGCAATGAGCAGTTCTTC. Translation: CASSQGLAGGNEQFF.

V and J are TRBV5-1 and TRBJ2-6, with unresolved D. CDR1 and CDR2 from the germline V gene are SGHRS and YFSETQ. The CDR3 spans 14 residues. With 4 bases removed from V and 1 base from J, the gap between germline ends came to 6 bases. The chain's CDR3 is CASSAYSGANVLTF. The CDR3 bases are TGCGCCAGCAGCGCATATTCTGGGGCCAACGTCCTGACTTTC.

DNA of the CDR3: TGTGCCACCAGCAAGAGGGCAGGGTTGTGGCATGGCTACACCTTC. Its protein product is CATSKRAGLWHGYTF. This chain uses TRBV15 with TRBJ1-2; weak D call: TRBD1 (5 bases). This CDR3 spans 15 amino acids. Germline V CDR1 and CDR2: LNHNV, YYDKDF (reference sequence). Deletions cut 4 bases from V and 6 bases from J, with 18 bases between.

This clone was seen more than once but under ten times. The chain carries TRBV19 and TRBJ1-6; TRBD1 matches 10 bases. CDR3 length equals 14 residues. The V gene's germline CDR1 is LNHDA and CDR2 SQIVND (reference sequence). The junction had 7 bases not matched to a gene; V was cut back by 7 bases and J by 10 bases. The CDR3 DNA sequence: TGTGCCAGTACCAGGGACAGGGGAATCTCACCCCTCCACTTT. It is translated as CASTRDRGISPLHF.

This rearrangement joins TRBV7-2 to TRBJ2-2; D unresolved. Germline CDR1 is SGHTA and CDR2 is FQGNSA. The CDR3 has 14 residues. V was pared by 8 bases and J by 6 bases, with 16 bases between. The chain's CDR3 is CASGRPDGAGELFF. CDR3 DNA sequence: TGTGCCAGCGGCAGGCCCGATGGGGCCGGGGAGCTGTTTTTT.

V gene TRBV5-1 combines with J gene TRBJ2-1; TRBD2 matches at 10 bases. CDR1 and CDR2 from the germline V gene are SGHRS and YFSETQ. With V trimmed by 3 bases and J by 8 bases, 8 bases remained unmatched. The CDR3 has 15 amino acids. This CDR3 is CASSSLAGGIYEQFF. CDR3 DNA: TGCGCCAGCAGCTCCTTAGCGGGAGGAATTTATGAGCAGTTCTTC.

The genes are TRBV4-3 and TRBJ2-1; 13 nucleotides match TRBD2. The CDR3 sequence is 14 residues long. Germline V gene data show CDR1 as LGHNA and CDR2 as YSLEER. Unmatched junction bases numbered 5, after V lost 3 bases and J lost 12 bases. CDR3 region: CASSHGLAGAPQFF. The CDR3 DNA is TGCGCCAGCAGCCACGGACTAGCGGGAGCGCCGCAGTTCTTC.

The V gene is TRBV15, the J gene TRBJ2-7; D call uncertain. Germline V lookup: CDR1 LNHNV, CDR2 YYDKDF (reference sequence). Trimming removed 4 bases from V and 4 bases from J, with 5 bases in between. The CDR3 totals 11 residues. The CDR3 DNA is TGTGCCACCAGCAACCAGTACGAGCAGTACTTC. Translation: CATSNQYEQYF.

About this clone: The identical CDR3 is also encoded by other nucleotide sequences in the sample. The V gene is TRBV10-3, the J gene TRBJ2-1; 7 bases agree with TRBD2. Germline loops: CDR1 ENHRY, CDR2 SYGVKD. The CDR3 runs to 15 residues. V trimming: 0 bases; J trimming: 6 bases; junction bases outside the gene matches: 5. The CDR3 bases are TGTGCCATCAGTGAGTCCCGCGGGGGACTCAATGAGCAGTTCTTC. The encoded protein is CAISESRGGLNEQFF.

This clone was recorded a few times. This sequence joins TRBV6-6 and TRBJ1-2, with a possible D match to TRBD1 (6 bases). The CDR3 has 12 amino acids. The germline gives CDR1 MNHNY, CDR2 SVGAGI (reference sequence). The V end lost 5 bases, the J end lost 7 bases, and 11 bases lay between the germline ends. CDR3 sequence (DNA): TGTGCCAGCAGTGCTAACAGGGCTGGCTACACCTTC. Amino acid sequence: CASSANRAGYTF.

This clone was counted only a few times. The CDR3 DNA follows: TGCGCCAGCAGCCCGGACGCGGTCTCCTACGAGCAGTACGTC. Protein sequence: CASSPDAVSYEQYV. V is TRBV5-1 and J is TRBJ2-7; D gene ambiguous. This CDR3 has 14 residues. Germline lookup yields CDR1 SGHRS and CDR2 YFSETQ. Trimming left V 4 bases short and J 0 bases short, with 11 bases between.

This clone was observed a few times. The CDR3 region is CASSQGLPETQYF. The CDR3 nucleotides are TGCGCCAGCAGCCAAGGCCTCCCGGAGACCCAGTACTTC. The rearrangement links TRBV4-3 to TRBJ2-5; D gene uncertain. The CDR3 runs to 13 residues. Trimming stripped 1 base from V and 5 bases from J, with 8 bases between. Germline CDR1 LGHNA, CDR2 YSLEER.

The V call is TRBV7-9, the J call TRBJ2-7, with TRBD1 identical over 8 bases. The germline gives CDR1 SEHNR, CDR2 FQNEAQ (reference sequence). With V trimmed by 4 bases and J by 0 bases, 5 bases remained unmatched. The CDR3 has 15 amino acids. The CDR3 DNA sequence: TGTGCCAGCAGCTCTTGGACAGGGAGCTCCTACGAGCAGTACTTC. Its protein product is CASSSWTGSSYEQYF.

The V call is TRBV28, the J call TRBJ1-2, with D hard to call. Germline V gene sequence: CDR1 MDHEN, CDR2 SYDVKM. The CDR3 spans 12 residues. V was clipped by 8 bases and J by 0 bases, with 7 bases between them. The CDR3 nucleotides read TGTGCCAGCTTGCGAGCTAACTATGGCTACACCTTC. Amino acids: CASLRANYGYTF.

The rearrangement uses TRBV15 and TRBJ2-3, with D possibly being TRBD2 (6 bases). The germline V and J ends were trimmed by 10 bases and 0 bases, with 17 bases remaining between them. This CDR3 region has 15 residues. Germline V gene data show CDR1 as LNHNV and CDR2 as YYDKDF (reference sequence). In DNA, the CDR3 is TGTGCCAGCCAAGACGGCGGGGTGAGCACAGATACGCAGTATTTT. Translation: CASQDGGVSTDTQYF.

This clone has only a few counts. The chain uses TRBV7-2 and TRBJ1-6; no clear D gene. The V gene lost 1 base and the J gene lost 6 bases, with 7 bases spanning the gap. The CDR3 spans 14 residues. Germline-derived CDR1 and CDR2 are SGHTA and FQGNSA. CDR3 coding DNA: TGTGCCAGCAGCTTAGGCGGCTTTAATTCACCCCTCCACTTT. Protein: CASSLGGFNSPLHF. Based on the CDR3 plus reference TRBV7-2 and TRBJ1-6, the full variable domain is GAGVSQSPSNKVTEKGKDVELRCDPISGHTALYWYRQSLGQGLEFLIYFQGNSAPDKSGLPSDRFSAERTGGSVSTLTIQRTQQEDSAVYLCASSLGGFNSPLHFGNGTRLTVT.

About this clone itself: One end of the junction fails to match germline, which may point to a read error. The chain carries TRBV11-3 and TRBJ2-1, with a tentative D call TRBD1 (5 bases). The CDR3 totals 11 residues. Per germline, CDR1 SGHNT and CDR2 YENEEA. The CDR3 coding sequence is TGTGCCAGCAGGGCCGACAGTTCCTACGTCTTC. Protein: CASRADSSYVF.

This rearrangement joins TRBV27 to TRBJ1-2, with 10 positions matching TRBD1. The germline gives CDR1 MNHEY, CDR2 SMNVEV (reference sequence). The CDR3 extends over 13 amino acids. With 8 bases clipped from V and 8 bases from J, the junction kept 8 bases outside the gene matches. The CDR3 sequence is CASGPGTGEGYTF. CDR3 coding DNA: TGTGCCAGCGGCCCAGGGACAGGGGAAGGCTACACCTTC.